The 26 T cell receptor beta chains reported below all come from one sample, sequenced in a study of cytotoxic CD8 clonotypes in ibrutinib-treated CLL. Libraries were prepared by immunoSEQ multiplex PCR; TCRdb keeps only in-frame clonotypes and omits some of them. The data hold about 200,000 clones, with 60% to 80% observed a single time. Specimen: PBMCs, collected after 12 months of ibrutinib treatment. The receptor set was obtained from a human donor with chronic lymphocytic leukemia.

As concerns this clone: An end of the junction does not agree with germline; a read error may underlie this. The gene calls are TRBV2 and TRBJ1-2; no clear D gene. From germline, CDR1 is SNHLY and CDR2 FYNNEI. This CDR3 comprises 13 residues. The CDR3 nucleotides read TGTGCCAGCAACCGGGGTCCCAACTATGGCTGCACCTTC. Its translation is CASNRGPNYGCTF.

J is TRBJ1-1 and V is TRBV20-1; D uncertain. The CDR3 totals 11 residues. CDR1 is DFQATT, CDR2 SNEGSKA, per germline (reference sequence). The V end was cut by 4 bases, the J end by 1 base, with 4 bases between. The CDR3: CSATENTEAFF. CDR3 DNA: TGCAGTGCTACAGAGAACACTGAAGCTTTCTTT.

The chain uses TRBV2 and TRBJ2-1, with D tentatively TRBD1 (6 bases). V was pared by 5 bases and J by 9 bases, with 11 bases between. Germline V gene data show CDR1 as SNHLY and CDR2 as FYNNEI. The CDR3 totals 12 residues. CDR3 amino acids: CASSQQGTEQFF. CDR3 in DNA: TGTGCCAGCAGTCAACAGGGTACTGAGCAGTTCTTC.

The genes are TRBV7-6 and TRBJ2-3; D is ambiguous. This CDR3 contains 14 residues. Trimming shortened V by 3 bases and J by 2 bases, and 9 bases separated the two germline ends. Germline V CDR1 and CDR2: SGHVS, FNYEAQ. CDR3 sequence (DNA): TGTGCCAGCAGCTTGGTCAGCAACACAGATACGCAGTATTTT. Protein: CASSLVSNTDTQYF.

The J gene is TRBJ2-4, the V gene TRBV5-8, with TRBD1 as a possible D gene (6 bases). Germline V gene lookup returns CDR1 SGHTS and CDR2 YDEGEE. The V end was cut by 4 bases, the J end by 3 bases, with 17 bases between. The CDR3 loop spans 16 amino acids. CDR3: CASSTPWGPVKNIQYF. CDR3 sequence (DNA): TGTGCCAGCAGCACCCCTTGGGGGCCCGTCAAAAACATTCAGTACTTC.

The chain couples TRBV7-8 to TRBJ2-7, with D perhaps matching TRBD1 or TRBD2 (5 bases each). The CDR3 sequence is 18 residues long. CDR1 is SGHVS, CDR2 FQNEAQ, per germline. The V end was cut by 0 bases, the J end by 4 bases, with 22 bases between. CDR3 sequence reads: CASSLASLTGTFRYEQYF. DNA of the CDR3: TGTGCCAGCAGCTTAGCGAGTTTAACCGGGACGTTCAGGTACGAGCAGTACTTC.

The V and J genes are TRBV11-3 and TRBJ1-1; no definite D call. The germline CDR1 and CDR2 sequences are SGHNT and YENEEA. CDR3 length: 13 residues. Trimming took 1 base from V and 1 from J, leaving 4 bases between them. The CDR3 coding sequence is TGTGCCAGCAGCTTAGGGGGGAACACTGAAGCTTTCTTT. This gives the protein CASSLGGNTEAFF. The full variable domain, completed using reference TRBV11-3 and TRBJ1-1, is EAGVVQSPRYKIIEKKQPVAFWCNPISGHNTLYWYLQNLGQGPELLIRYENEEAVDDSQLPKDRFSAERLKGVDSTLKIQPAELGDSAVYLCASSLGGNTEAFFGQGTRLTVV.

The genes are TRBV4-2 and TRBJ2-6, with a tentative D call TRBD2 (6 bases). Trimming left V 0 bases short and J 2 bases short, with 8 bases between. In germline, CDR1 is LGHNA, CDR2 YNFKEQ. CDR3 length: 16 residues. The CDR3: CASSQDWGAGANVLTF. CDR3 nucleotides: TGTGCCAGCAGCCAAGATTGGGGGGCTGGGGCCAACGTCCTGACTTTC.

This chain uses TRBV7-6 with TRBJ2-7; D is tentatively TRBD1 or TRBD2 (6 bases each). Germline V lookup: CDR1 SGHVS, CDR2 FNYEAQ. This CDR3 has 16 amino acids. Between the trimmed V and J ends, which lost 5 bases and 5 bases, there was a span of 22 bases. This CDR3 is CASSPLGAGGVHEQYF. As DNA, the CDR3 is TGTGCCAGCAGCCCGTTGGGGGCCGGGGGAGTCCACGAGCAGTACTTC.

As DNA, the CDR3 is TGTGCCAGCAGCTACGGGGGACAACAGGGTTTAGGTTTCGAGCAGTACTTC. Translating it yields CASSYGGQQGLGFEQYF. This chain joins TRBV13 and TRBJ2-7; D tentatively reads TRBD1 or TRBD2 (6 bases each). The V end lost 4 bases, the J end lost 6 bases, and 25 bases lay between the germline ends. The CDR3 sequence is 17 residues long. Germline V CDR1 and CDR2: PRHDT, FYEKMQ (reference sequence).

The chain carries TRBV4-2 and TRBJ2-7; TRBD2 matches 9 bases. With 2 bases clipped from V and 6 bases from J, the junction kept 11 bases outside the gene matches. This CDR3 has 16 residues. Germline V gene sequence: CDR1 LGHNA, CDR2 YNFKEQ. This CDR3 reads CASSQLSGRSIGEQYF. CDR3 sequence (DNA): TGTGCCAGCAGCCAATTGAGCGGGAGGTCGATCGGCGAGCAGTACTTC.

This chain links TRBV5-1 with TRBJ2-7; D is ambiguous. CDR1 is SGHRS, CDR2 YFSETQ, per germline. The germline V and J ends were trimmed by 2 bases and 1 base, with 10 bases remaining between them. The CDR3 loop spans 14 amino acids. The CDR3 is CASSFSQRSYEQYF. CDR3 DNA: TGCGCCAGCAGCTTTTCGCAGAGATCCTACGAGCAGTACTTC.

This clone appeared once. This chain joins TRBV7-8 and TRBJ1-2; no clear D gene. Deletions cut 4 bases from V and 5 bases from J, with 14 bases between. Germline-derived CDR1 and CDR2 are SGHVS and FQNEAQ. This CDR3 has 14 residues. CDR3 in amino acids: CASSSTGIYYGYTF. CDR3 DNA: TGTGCCAGCAGCTCCACCGGGATTTATTATGGCTACACCTTC.

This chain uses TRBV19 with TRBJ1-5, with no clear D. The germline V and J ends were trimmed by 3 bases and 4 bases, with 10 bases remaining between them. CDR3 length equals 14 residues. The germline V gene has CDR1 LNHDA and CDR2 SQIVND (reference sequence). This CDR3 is CASSISTGNQPQHF. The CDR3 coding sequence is TGTGCCAGTAGTATCTCGACGGGGAATCAGCCCCAGCATTTT.

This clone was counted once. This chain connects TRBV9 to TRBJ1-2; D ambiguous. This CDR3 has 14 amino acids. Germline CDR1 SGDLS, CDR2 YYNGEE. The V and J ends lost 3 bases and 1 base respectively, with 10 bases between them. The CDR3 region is CASSGTWSNYGYTF. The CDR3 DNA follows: TGTGCCAGCAGCGGAACGTGGAGTAACTATGGCTACACCTTC.

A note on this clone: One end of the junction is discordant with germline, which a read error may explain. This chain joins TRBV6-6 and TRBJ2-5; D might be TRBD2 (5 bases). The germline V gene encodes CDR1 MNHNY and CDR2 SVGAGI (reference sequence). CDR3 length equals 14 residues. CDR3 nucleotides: TGTGCCAGCAGTTACCGGGGATATCAAGGGACCCAGTACTTC. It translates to CASSYRGYQGTQYF.

The CDR3: CASNANTEAFF. CDR3 coding DNA: TGTGCCAGTAACGCGAACACTGAAGCTTTCTTT. This rearrangement joins TRBV19 to TRBJ1-1; D is unresolved. Trimming pared 7 bases from V and 1 base from J, leaving 4 bases between. Germline lookup yields CDR1 LNHDA and CDR2 SQIVND (reference sequence). The CDR3 sequence is 11 residues long.

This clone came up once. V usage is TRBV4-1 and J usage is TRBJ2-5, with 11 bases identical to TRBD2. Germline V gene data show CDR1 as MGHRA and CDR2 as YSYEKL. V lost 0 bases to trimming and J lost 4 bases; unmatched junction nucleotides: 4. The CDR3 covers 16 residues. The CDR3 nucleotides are TGCGCCAGCAGCCAAGATCTCGGGACTAGCGGAGAGACCCAGTACTTC. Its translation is CASSQDLGTSGETQYF.

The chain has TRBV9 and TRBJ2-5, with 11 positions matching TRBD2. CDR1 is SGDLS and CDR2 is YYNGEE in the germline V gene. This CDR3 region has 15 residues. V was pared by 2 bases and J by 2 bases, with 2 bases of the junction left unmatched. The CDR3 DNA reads TGTGCCAGCAGCGTGACTAGCGGGGAGCAAGAGACCCAGTACTTC. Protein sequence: CASSVTSGEQETQYF. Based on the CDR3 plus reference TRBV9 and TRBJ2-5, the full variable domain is DSGVTQTPKHLITATGQRVTLRCSPRSGDLSVYWYQQSLDQGLQFLIQYYNGEERAKGNILERFSAQQFPDLHSELNLSSLELGDSALYFCASSVTSGEQETQYFGPGTRLLVL.

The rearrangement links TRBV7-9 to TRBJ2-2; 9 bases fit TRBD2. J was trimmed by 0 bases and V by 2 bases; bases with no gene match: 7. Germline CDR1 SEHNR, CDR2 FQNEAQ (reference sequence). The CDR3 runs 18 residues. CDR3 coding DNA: TGTGCCAGCAGCTTAAGACTAGCGGATTATCCGAACACCGGGGAGCTGTTTTTT. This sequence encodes CASSLRLADYPNTGELFF.

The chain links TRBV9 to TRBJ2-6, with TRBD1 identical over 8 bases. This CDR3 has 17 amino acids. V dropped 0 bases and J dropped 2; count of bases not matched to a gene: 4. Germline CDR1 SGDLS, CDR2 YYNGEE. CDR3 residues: CASSVAAGGPGANVLTF. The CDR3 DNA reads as TGTGCCAGCAGCGTAGCGGCAGGGGGCCCTGGGGCCAACGTCCTGACTTTC.

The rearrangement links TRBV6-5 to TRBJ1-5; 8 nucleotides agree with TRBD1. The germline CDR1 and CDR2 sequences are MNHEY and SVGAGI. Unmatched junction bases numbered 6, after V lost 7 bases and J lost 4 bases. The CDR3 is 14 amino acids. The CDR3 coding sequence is TGTGCCAGCACCGTGACAGGGGTTAATCAGCCCCAGCATTTT. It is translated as CASTVTGVNQPQHF.

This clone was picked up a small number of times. CDR3 nucleotide sequence: TGTGCCAGCGGGGACAGGAACACAGATACGCAGTATTTT. Protein product: CASGDRNTDTQYF. V and J are TRBV7-2 and TRBJ2-3; 8 bases are shared with TRBD1. CDR3 length: 13 residues. Germline V gene sequence: CDR1 SGHTA, CDR2 FQGNSA. Germline trimming cut 8 bases from V and 2 bases from J; bases unmatched to any gene: 3.

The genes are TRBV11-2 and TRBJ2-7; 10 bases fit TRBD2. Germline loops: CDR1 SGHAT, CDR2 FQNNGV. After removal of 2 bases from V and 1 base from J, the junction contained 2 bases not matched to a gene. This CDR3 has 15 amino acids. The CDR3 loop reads CASSLLAGGSYEQYF. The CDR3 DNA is TGTGCCAGCAGCTTATTAGCGGGGGGTTCCTACGAGCAGTACTTC.

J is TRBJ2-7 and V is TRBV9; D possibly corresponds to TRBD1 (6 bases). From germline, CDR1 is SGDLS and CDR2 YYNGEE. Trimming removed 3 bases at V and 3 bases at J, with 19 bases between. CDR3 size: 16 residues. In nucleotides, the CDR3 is TGTGCCAGCAGCGACAATGACAGGACAGAGGTCTACGAGCAGTACTTC. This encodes CASSDNDRTEVYEQYF.

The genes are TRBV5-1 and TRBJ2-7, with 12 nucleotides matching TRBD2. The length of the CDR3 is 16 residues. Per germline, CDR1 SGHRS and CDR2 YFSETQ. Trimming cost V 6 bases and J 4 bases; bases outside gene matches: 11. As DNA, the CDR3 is TGCGCCAGCACCCCTGGGGGACTAGCGGGTTCGTACGAGCAGTACTTC. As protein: CASTPGGLAGSYEQYF. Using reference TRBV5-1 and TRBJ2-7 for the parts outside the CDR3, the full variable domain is KAGVTQTPRYLIKTRGQQVTLSCSPISGHRSVSWYQQTPGQGLQFLFEYFSETQRNKGNFPGRFSGRQFSNSRSEMNVSTLELGDSALYLCASTPGGLAGSYEQYFGPGTRLTVT.